These 23 T cell receptor beta chains share one sample of origin, sequenced in a study of vaccination effects on CD4 cells after COVID-19. What these receptors recognize is not known. The culture ran for 9 to 11 days, and then CD4+ T cells were isolated. Each participant received a vaccine that was either BNT162b2 or mRNA-1273, given as two doses. The protocol was immunoSEQ multiplex PCR, while the TCRdb copy is restricted to in-frame clones and leaves out a portion. The sample yields around 47,000 clones, 72% seen once. Source: CD4+ T cells from PBMCs cultured without peptide, taken after COVID-19 vaccination. These receptors were taken from a human donor who received a COVID-19 vaccine.

The rearrangement uses TRBV25-1 and TRBJ2-2; D is tentatively TRBD1 or TRBD2 (6 bases each). Germline CDR1 is MGHDK and CDR2 is SYGVNS. Between the trimmed V and J ends, which lost 1 base and 0 bases, there was a span of 12 bases. This CDR3 is 17 amino acids long. The CDR3 loop reads CASSEFDRRANTGELFF. CDR3 nucleotides: TGTGCCAGCAGTGAATTCGACAGGAGGGCGAACACCGGGGAGCTGTTTTTT.

The chain links TRBV3-1 (or the pseudogene TRBV3-2) to TRBJ1-3; 8 positions match TRBD1. After removal of 5 bases from V and 3 bases from J, the junction contained 6 bases not matched to a gene. The CDR3 totals 15 residues. In germline, CDR1 is LGHDT, CDR2 YNNKEL (reference sequence). The CDR3 spells CASSSQGALGNTIYF. The CDR3 bases are TGTGCCAGCAGCTCTCAGGGGGCGCTTGGAAACACCATATATTTT.

The rearrangement links TRBV6-5 to TRBJ1-5; no definite D call. Germline V gene lookup returns CDR1 MNHEY and CDR2 SVGAGI. This CDR3 has 15 residues. With 0 bases removed from V and 2 bases from J, the gap between germline ends came to 8 bases. CDR3 amino acids: CASSYSAQGNQPQHF. The CDR3 region has the DNA TGTGCCAGCAGTTACTCGGCGCAGGGCAATCAGCCCCAGCATTTT.

In this sample, this clone turned up once. This chain uses TRBV4-1 with TRBJ1-1; D call uncertain. Germline V gene sequence: CDR1 MGHRA, CDR2 YSYEKL. The V end lost 1 base, the J end lost 6 bases, and 15 bases lay between the germline ends. The CDR3 has 15 amino acids. CDR3: CASSQGFGEIAEAFF. The CDR3 region has the DNA TGCGCCAGCAGCCAAGGTTTCGGGGAAATCGCTGAAGCTTTCTTT.

This clone showed up just a few times. J is TRBJ1-3 and V is TRBV18; TRBD1 matches at 7 bases. Unmatched junction bases numbered 6, after V lost 1 base and J lost 6 bases. The CDR3 runs 15 residues. From germline, CDR1 is KGHSH and CDR2 LQKENI. Here the CDR3 DNA reads TGTGCCAGCTCACCACGAGGGGGCAACGAAAACACCATATATTTT. It is translated as CASSPRGGNENTIYF.

This chain connects TRBV11-3 to TRBJ2-1; 7 nucleotides match TRBD2. Germline CDR1 SGHNT, CDR2 YENEEA. The CDR3 consists of 15 residues. V shed 3 bases, J shed 1 base, and the junction held 3 bases outside the gene matches. The CDR3 loop is CASSLRAGSYNEQFF. DNA of the CDR3: TGTGCCAGCAGCTTGCGAGCGGGATCCTACAATGAGCAGTTCTTC.

CDR3 sequence (DNA): TGTGCCAGCAGTGACACTCAGGGGAGTAATGAAAAACTGTTTTTT. Its protein is CASSDTQGSNEKLFF. This chain connects TRBV6-1 to TRBJ1-4; D possibly corresponds to TRBD1 (6 bases). V was trimmed by 3 bases and J by 4 bases, leaving 12 bases between them. CDR1 and CDR2 from the germline V gene are MNHNS and SASEGT. This CDR3 comprises 15 residues.

V is TRBV5-1 and J is TRBJ2-1, with a weak D call TRBD2 (6 bases). This CDR3 spans 15 amino acids. Deletions cut 4 bases from V and 3 bases from J, with 14 bases between. The germline CDR1 and CDR2 sequences are SGHRS and YFSETQ. The CDR3 coding sequence is TGCGCCAGCAGCCTCGGGGATAGCGGCTACAATGAGCAGTTCTTC. Translating gives CASSLGDSGYNEQFF. The full variable domain, completed using reference TRBV5-1 and TRBJ2-1, is KAGVTQTPRYLIKTRGQQVTLSCSPISGHRSVSWYQQTPGQGLQFLFEYFSETQRNKGNFPGRFSGRQFSNSRSEMNVSTLELGDSALYLCASSLGDSGYNEQFFGPGTRLTVL.

This sequence joins TRBV2 and TRBJ1-2; D might be TRBD1 (6 bases). V was clipped by 4 bases and J by 4 bases, with 16 bases between them. The CDR3 has 15 residues. Germline V gene data show CDR1 as SNHLY and CDR2 as FYNNEI. This chain's CDR3 is CASSVEQGGSYGYTF. The CDR3 DNA is TGTGCCAGCAGTGTTGAACAGGGTGGCTCCTATGGCTACACCTTC.

The chain links TRBV10-1 to TRBJ2-1; 15 bases agree with TRBD2. The CDR3 contains 15 residues. Unmatched junction bases numbered 2, after V lost 3 bases and J lost 8 bases. The germline V gene encodes CDR1 WNHNN and CDR2 SYGVQD (reference sequence). CDR3 coding DNA: TGCGCCAGCAGTGAAGGGACTAGCGGGAGGTATGAGCAGTTCTTC. Its translation: CASSEGTSGRYEQFF.

V gene TRBV5-1 combines with J gene TRBJ2-3; the match to TRBD2 covers 7 bases. This CDR3 is 15 amino acids long. The germline V gene has CDR1 SGHRS and CDR2 YFSETQ. J gave up 3 bases and V 1 base, and 5 bases lay outside the gene matches. The CDR3 sequence: CASSLSGGKTDTQYF. DNA of the CDR3: TGCGCCAGCAGCTTGTCGGGGGGAAAGACAGATACGCAGTATTTT. Using reference TRBV5-1 and TRBJ2-3 for the parts outside the CDR3, the full variable domain is KAGVTQTPRYLIKTRGQQVTLSCSPISGHRSVSWYQQTPGQGLQFLFEYFSETQRNKGNFPGRFSGRQFSNSRSEMNVSTLELGDSALYLCASSLSGGKTDTQYFGPGTRLTVL.

This clone was counted a single time. The chain carries TRBV30 and TRBJ2-3; 10 bases line up with TRBD2. CDR3 size: 16 residues. Germline trimming cut 0 bases from V and 1 base from J; bases unmatched to any gene: 4. Germline CDR1 is GTSNPN and CDR2 is SVGIG (reference sequence). The CDR3 DNA reads as TGTGCCTGGAGTGTGTTTAGCGGGGGGCGCACAGATACGCAGTATTTT. Translated, it gives CAWSVFSGGRTDTQYF. The full variable domain, in which reference TRBV30 and TRBJ2-3 provide the parts outside the CDR3, is SQTIHQWPATLVQPVGSPLSLECTVEGTSNPNLYWYRQAAGRGLQLLFYSVGIGQISSEVPQNLSASRPQDRQFILSSKKLLLSDSGFYLCAWSVFSGGRTDTQYFGPGTRLTVL.

The chain is built from TRBV5-5 and TRBJ1-3, with D possibly matching TRBD1 (5 bases). V lost 2 bases, J lost 4 bases, and 19 bases lay in between. Germline CDR1 and CDR2: SGHKS and YYEKEE (reference sequence). The CDR3 has 17 amino acids. Here the CDR3 reads CASSLGTRKAGGNTIYF. Written as DNA, the CDR3 is TGTGCCAGCAGCTTAGGCACGAGAAAGGCAGGGGGAAACACCATATATTTT.

This clone was seen only once. This sequence joins TRBV5-4 and TRBJ2-1, with D unclear. The V gene's germline CDR1 is SGHNT and CDR2 YYREEE (reference sequence). Trimming left V 3 bases short and J 0 bases short, with 10 bases between. This CDR3 spans 15 amino acids. The CDR3 spells CASSYIGTSYNEQFF. In DNA, the CDR3 is TGTGCCAGCAGCTATATTGGCACCTCCTACAATGAGCAGTTCTTC. The full variable domain, in which reference TRBV5-4 and TRBJ2-1 provide the parts outside the CDR3, is ETGVTQSPTHLIKTRGQQVTLRCSSQSGHNTVSWYQQALGQGPQFIFQYYREEENGRGNFPPRFSGLQFPNYSSELNVNALELDDSALYLCASSYIGTSYNEQFFGPGTRLTVL.

V and J are TRBV3-1 (or the pseudogene TRBV3-2) and TRBJ2-2; D ambiguous. Per germline, CDR1 LGHDT and CDR2 YNNKEL (reference sequence). CDR3 length: 14 amino acids. Between the trimmed V and J ends, which lost 0 bases and 3 bases, there was a span of 5 bases. This CDR3 is CASSQDRHTGELFF. The CDR3, as DNA: TGTGCCAGCAGCCAAGATAGACACACCGGGGAGCTGTTTTTT.

The chain has TRBV5-6 and TRBJ2-1, with 11 bases that match TRBD2. V dropped 3 bases and J dropped 6; count of bases not matched to a gene: 2. The V gene's germline CDR1 is SGHDT and CDR2 YYEEEE. CDR3 length equals 14 residues. CDR3 in amino acids: CASSSLAGVNEQFF. CDR3 DNA: TGTGCCAGCAGCTCACTAGCGGGAGTCAATGAGCAGTTCTTC.

The chain has TRBV19 and TRBJ1-1; 7 bases are a match to TRBD1. V gave up 9 bases and J gave up 9 bases; unmatched junction bases: 13. CDR3 length equals 13 residues. Germline V gene lookup returns CDR1 LNHDA and CDR2 SQIVND (reference sequence). CDR3 nucleotides: TGTGCCAGCGAGGGGGCTGAAAGGCTGAAAGCTTTCTTT. Translated: CASEGAERLKAFF. Full variable domain (rest looked up from reference TRBV19 and TRBJ1-1): DGGITQSPKYLFRKEGQNVTLSCEQNLNHDAMYWYRQDPGQGLRLIYYSQIVNDFQKGDIAEGYSVSREKKESFPLTVTSAQKNPTAFYLCASEGAERLKAFFGQGTRLTVV.

The J gene is TRBJ1-5, the V gene TRBV18; the match to TRBD1 covers 9 bases. The trim removed 4 bases at V and 7 bases at J, leaving 8 bases unmatched. The germline gives CDR1 KGHSH, CDR2 LQKENI. The CDR3 is made up of 15 amino acids. The CDR3 region has the DNA TGTGCCAGCTCACAATCACAGGGGGCGGGCCAGCCCCAGCATTTT. Amino acids: CASSQSQGAGQPQHF.

This clone was recorded a few times. The J gene is TRBJ1-1, the V gene TRBV10-1; the D gene is possibly TRBD1 (6 bases). This CDR3 region has 13 residues. Germline loops: CDR1 WNHNN, CDR2 SYGVQD (reference sequence). Deletions cut 4 bases from V and 6 bases from J, with 12 bases between. CDR3 bases: TGCGCCAGCAGTGTTCGGACAGAGGCTGAAGCTTTCTTT. It is translated as CASSVRTEAEAFF.

This clone was picked up a small number of times. This chain connects TRBV18 to TRBJ1-1, with 10 positions matching TRBD1. The CDR3 sequence is 16 residues long. Germline V gene sequence: CDR1 KGHSH, CDR2 LQKENI. The junction had 6 bases not matched to a gene; V was cut back by 4 bases and J by 1 base. The CDR3 reads CASSLVGTGANTEAFF. The CDR3 DNA reads as TGTGCCAGCTCACTGGTTGGGACAGGGGCGAACACTGAAGCTTTCTTT. Combining the CDR3 with reference TRBV18 and TRBJ1-1 gives the whole variable domain NAGVMQNPRHLVRRRGQEARLRCSPMKGHSHVYWYRQLPEEGLKFMVYLQKENIIDESGMPKERFSAEFPKEGPSILRIQQVVRGDSAAYFCASSLVGTGANTEAFFGQGTRLTVV.

Regarding this clone: This sample also contains other DNA sequences that code for the same CDR3. The V gene is TRBV10-3, the J gene TRBJ1-4; D gene unclear. The CDR3 length is 13 residues. Germline CDR1 reads ENHRY; CDR2 reads SYGVKD. Trimming pared 3 bases from V and 7 bases from J, leaving 9 bases between. CDR3 bases: TGTGCCATCAGTGACGGAGTGGGTGAAAAACTGTTTTTT. Translated, it gives CAISDGVGEKLFF.

J is TRBJ2-1 and V is TRBV11-2, with TRBD2 matching over 11 bases. The CDR3 has 16 residues. V was pared by 5 bases and J by 4 bases, with 7 bases of the junction left unmatched. The germline V gene has CDR1 SGHAT and CDR2 FQNNGV. Here the CDR3 reads CASSPRTSGLYNEQFF. The CDR3 bases are TGTGCCAGCAGCCCAAGGACTAGCGGGCTTTACAATGAGCAGTTCTTC. The full variable domain, completed using reference TRBV11-2 and TRBJ2-1, is EAGVAQSPRYKIIEKRQSVAFWCNPISGHATLYWYQQILGQGPKLLIQFQNNGVVDDSQLPKDRFSAERLKGVDSTLKIQPAKLEDSAVYLCASSPRTSGLYNEQFFGPGTRLTVL.

V is TRBV5-6 and J is TRBJ2-5; either TRBD1 or TRBD2 may fit D (5 bases each). V was trimmed by 6 bases and J by 5 bases, leaving 14 bases between them. The CDR3 contains 13 residues. Germline-derived CDR1 and CDR2 are SGHDT and YYEEEE. CDR3 amino acids: CASISKGTETQYF. The DNA for the CDR3 is TGTGCCAGCATCTCGAAGGGGACGGAGACCCAGTACTTC.